Below, one T cell receptor (beta chain) is given with its context. This receptor's antigen is unknown. Base-call qualities are not available, and no considerably larger clone is one nucleotide away. The record originates from a study of cytomegalovirus exposure and HLA in healthy donors (dated by TCRdb to 2017 to 2019). At the level of the whole study: In an earlier analysis of around 540 of the donors, 276 Gb of sequence data and 120 million or so unique TCR beta sequences from about 190 million T cells were reported. An early release that covered about 600 HLA-typed donors contained about 300 gigabases of sequencing data and about 93 million unique TCR sequences. The genetic ancestry cluster associated with self-reported Caucasian donors included roughly four fifths of the 300 to 450 genotyped donors. The aim of the study was to test whether cataloging public T cell receptors could identify signatures of past pathogen exposure. The study profiled the T cell repertoires of 500 to 800 subjects by immunosequencing and related them to cytomegalovirus serostatus. A separate validation cohort of approximately 130 different subjects was used in addition to the approximately 610-subject first cohort. To predict cytomegalovirus infection status, the study brought together high-throughput TCR immunosequencing, statistical association of individual TCRs with disease status, and machine learning. To study patterns of TCR occurrence, a later analysis re-analyzed previously published TCR beta repertoires from 500 to 850 donors and added high-resolution HLA genotyping. The later analysis used no new phenotypic data to find candidate immune exposures, relying instead on TCR beta sequences and their occurrence across donors. In an earlier analysis of about 590 of the donors, high-throughput TCR beta sequencing was used to judge whether each TCR beta V gene segment behaved as functional or pseudogenic. Donor age, sex, ethnicity and CMV serostatus were collected together with the repertoire data. Genome-wide SNP genotypes for about 60% of the roughly 700 donors were used in a later genetic analysis, which treated that subset as a discovery cohort. Every repertoire in the discovery cohort had been generated on one and the same sequencing platform. HLA typing covered class I and class II loci at four-digit resolution. Typing coverage varied by locus: roughly 629-640 donors for A, B, C, DRB1 and DQB1; approximately 500 for DQA1; about 600 for DPA1; around 490 for DPB1. Because of strong linkage in the cohort, four or five DR-DQ haplotypes were treated as single units for association and clustering. Across 398 genotyped donors of the cohort, an average of about 200,000 unique TCR beta nucleotide sequences per donor were sequenced, and about a sixth of those sequences were non-productive.

Relative to germline, V is 0 bases shorter and J is 1 base shorter, with 16 bases between their ends. The germline V gene supplies CDR1 SQVTM and CDR2 ANQGSEA. From its cysteine to its phenylalanine, the CDR3 spans 17 amino acids. Solely the CDR3 DNA is kept, with 51 bases framed from the first base. In total, 500 to 700 healthy bone marrow donors made up the cohort. At the time of sampling, all cohort members were nominally healthy, though unrecorded immune exposures were likely present. The donor tested CMV seronegative, placing the donor among the 350 or so seronegative members of the cohort. Each donor provided a peripheral blood sample, and peripheral blood mononuclear cells were used for TCR beta sequencing. The Qiagen DNeasy Blood Extraction Kit was used to extract genomic DNA from the blood cell samples. The library was obtained by the immunoSEQ multiplex PCR assay. For the multiplex PCR, a mixture combining 60 forward primers for TCR Vbeta segments and 13 reverse primers for TCR Jbeta segments was used. The CDR3 region of rearranged TCR beta genes was amplified from genomic DNA with a multiplex PCR assay. The Illumina HiSeq System was used to sequence the amplified TCR beta libraries as 87-base-pair reads. For the original study's pipeline: A later analysis tallied approximately 87 million unique TCR beta chains across the 666 repertoires, and around 9.9 million of those chains were shared by two or more donors. A nearest-neighbor algorithm error-corrected the raw reads and collapsed the reads into unique sequences, merging closely related sequences to remove PCR and sequencing errors. V, D and J gene segments were assigned by aligning CDR3 sequences to IMGT reference sequences. For a sequence to be retained, a match of at least six nucleotides to both a V gene segment and a J gene segment was required. A rearrangement was called productive if the CDR3 had no stop codons and remained in frame with V and J, and every other rearrangement was called non-productive. CDR3 was defined according to IMGT convention as the region running from the second conserved V-encoded cysteine to the conserved J-encoded phenylalanine. In an earlier analysis of around 640 of the donors, sequences lacking an unambiguous match to a single V gene segment were excluded. In an earlier analysis of roughly 500 of the donors, V segments were called functional above 56.7% productive rearrangements and were called segregating when the between-donor standard deviation exceeded 5%. A statistical classification framework was built to diagnose cytomegalovirus status from the catalog of TCR beta chain sequences. In a later analysis, TCR nucleotide sequences were compared against IMGT/GENE-DB human TR gene sequences so that V and J genes could be assigned. A later analysis assigned CDR3 sequences and most-parsimonious VDJ recombination scenarios with the TCRdist pipeline. In a later analysis, every TCR beta chain was defined by the combination of its CDR3 amino acid sequence and its V-gene family, and reads without a unique V-gene family were dropped. In a later analysis, approximately 640 highly shared, low-generation-probability nucleotide sequences were removed to address suspected cross-contamination and a sequencing artifact. A later analysis calculated a clonal expansion index for each public chain from normalized within-repertoire ranks of inferred template counts. A later analysis computed generation probabilities with a VDJ recombination model fitted to out-of-frame rearrangements, and checked the results against IGoR. In a later analysis, TCR-TCR, TCR-HLA and TCR-CMV co-occurrence was scored with hypergeometric tests, and a repertoire-size bias correction was applied to TCR pairs. In a later analysis, false discovery rates were estimated by permuting HLA or CMV assignments 20 times. In a later analysis, co-occurring TCRs were grouped using DBSCAN, and TCRdist sequence similarity was added for clustering within HLA-allele-positive subsets. For co-occurrence clustering, repertoires with fewer than 30,000 or more than 120,000 public chains were excluded, along with roughly five repertoires with anomalous nucleotide sharing. This immuneACCESS table, as held by TCRdb, lists in-frame sequences with V and J called but not all clones. Of the missing ones, under half trace to an unresolved V gene in checked studies; the others have no known cause. V, J and clone size are those of that table, while D and trimming were read from the DNA. This sample comprises 100,000 to 150,000 clones, approximately 83% of them detected only once. The ten largest clones take up about 1.2% of the sample.

Study-wide conclusions, independent of this receptor: Correlated functional status among segregating V segments might be attributable to linkage disequilibrium, but an unknown experimental factor could not be ruled out. Compared with equally common non-associated chains, HLA-associated TCR beta chains in a later analysis were more clonally expanded and had lower generation probabilities. Cytomegalovirus status was reported to be diagnosed by the classifier with high specificity and sensitivity in both the original and validation cohorts. In the study, 150 to 200 TCR beta chains were listed as associated with cytomegalovirus. Because the 87-base-pair reads could not distinguish some IMGT-functional V segments, including TRBV6-2 and TRBV6-3, those segments were excluded. Most TCR sequences were observed very rarely across donors, whereas some public TCRs were present in many individuals. The authors suggested that the approach could potentially be extended to other disease states and immunological phenotypes. In a later genetic analysis, a missense DCLRE1C variant was associated with V-gene and J-gene trimming of TCR beta chains, and the association was replicated in an independent cohort. Because HLA typing was missing for some donors at each locus, association tests included only the typed subset. Presence/absence analyses assumed roughly uniform sequencing depth across donors, an assumption that may not hold. In an earlier analysis of 587 of the donors, most TCR beta V segments were observed in productive rearrangements about 90% or about 30% of the time, broadly matching IMGT annotations. Most CMV-associated TCR beta chains appeared to be HLA-restricted in a later analysis, and the HLA associations seemed to be driven largely by CMV exposure. A further reported finding was that TCR beta sequences accurately predicted the HLA-A and HLA-B alleles for most subjects in the first cohort. Specific HLA alleles were associated with roughly 16,000 TCR beta sequences at a false discovery rate of 0.05 in a later analysis. A later analysis reported that several top co-occurrence clusters appeared linked to parvovirus B19, influenza, CMV and Epstein-Barr virus. In a later genetic analysis, fewer N-insertions in productive TCRs were reported among donors in an Asian-associated ancestry cluster than the roughly 700-donor mean. Three of the identified cytomegalovirus-associated TCR beta chains were confirmed in vitro to be specific for cytomegalovirus antigens. In a later analysis, TCR association rates were found to vary across HLA loci, with the most associated TCRs seen for DRB1 alleles and the fewest for HLA-C alleles. The sequencing pipeline was judged likely to have produced a cluster of highly shared sequence variants as a technical artifact. Because counts were too low, some 17 rarely observed V segments, including chromosome 9 orphons, were excluded from the earlier analysis of around 590 of the donors. For the cohort, immune exposure information was limited to CMV serostatus. Only TCR beta chains were sequenced in this cohort, and the absence of alpha or paired-chain data limited detectable features. Assigning TCR associations to individual alleles was difficult when HLA alleles, especially DR and DQ, strongly co-occurred.

The specimen was PBMCs. This TCR was recovered from a girl between 2 and 10 years old in good health and CMV-seronegative. Recombination connected TRBV29-1 to TRBJ1-3; matching of 5 bases hints at TRBD1 as the D gene. Here is the DNA: TGCAGCGTTGAAGATGGCAACGCAACAGGTTCTGGAAACACCATATATTTT. This encodes CSVEDGNATGSGNTIYF.